The rows below give T cell receptor beta chains drawn from one sample of a study of blood T cell repertoires in COVID-19. Assay used: immunoSEQ multiplex PCR; TCRdb lists only in-frame clones, some missing. The sample shows a few hundred thousand clones, roughly 86% of them seen only once. The source material was peripheral blood. Every receptor here comes from a man older than 75 with acute or convalescent COVID-19. Both conserved end residues are part of each CDR3. A D gene is named only where the DNA matches it firmly. Some rows mark clone size as missing; the rest say once, few, many or name a class of expanded clone.

v_gene	j_gene	abundance	d_gene	CDR3nt	CDR3aa
TRBV5-5	TRBJ1-3	.	TRBD1	TGTGCCAGCAGCTTGGATGGGACAGAAGGAAACACCATATATTTT	CASSLDGTEGNTIYF
TRBV27	TRBJ2-1	.	TRBD2	TGTGCCAGCAGTGAGGGACTAGCGGGGTACAATGAGCAGTTCTTC	CASSEGLAGYNEQFF
TRBV9	TRBJ2-2	.	.	TGTGCCAGCAGCGTAGCCGGAGCGGAACTCACCGGGGAGCTGTTTTTT	CASSVAGAELTGELFF
TRBV7-9	TRBJ2-5	.	TRBD2	TGTGCCAGCAGCTTAATACTGGGCGGGAGAGAGACCCAGTACTTC	CASSLILGGRETQYF
TRBV6-1	TRBJ2-5	.	.	TGTGCCAGCAGTGACGAGATACAGTACTTC	CASSDEIQYF
TRBV6-2/TRBV6-3	TRBJ1-4	.	.	TGTGCCAGCAGTTTGAGGACAGCTAATGAAAAACTGTTTTTT	CASSLRTANEKLFF
TRBV6-4	TRBJ1-2	.	.	TGTGCCAGCAGTGACTCGGCGGGGGCCTATGGCTACACCTTC	CASSDSAGAYGYTF
TRBV28	TRBJ1-1	.	TRBD1	TGTGCCAGCAGTTTACCCCGACAGGGGGACACTGAAGCTTTCTTT	CASSLPRQGDTEAFF
TRBV28	TRBJ2-5	.	TRBD1	TGTGCCAGCAGTTACTACAGGGGGCTACAAGAGACCCAGTACTTC	CASSYYRGLQETQYF
TRBV19	TRBJ2-1	once	.	TGTGCCACCCGAAGGACCACAGGTCTGGGCGACAATGAGCAGTTCTTC	CATRRTTGLGDNEQFF
TRBV19	TRBJ1-1	.	.	TGTGCCAGTAGTGGGCTCCTAAAAATTGGGACTGAAGCTTTCTTT	CASSGLLKIGTEAFF
TRBV24-1	TRBJ1-2	.	TRBD1	TGTGCCACCAGTGATACGGGACAGGGTAGTGGCTACACCTTC	CATSDTGQGSGYTF
TRBV29-1	TRBJ1-5	.	TRBD1	TGCAGCGCCCAAGACAGGGTAGGTCAGCCCCAGCATTTT	CSAQDRVGQPQHF
TRBV4-2	TRBJ2-7	.	.	TGTGCCAGCAGCCGTCTACCACAGGACTACGAGCAGTACTTC	CASSRLPQDYEQYF
TRBV10-3	TRBJ1-6	.	.	TGTGCCATCAGTGAGTCTAGGAGGGATTCACCCCTCCACTTT	CAISESRRDSPLHF
TRBV6-5	TRBJ1-5	.	TRBD1	TGTGCCAGCAGCAAACAGGGGGGCGATCAGCCCCAGCATTTT	CASSKQGGDQPQHF
TRBV3-1/TRBV3-2	TRBJ2-7	once	.	TGTGCCAGCAGCCAGAGGATCAGCGAGCAGTACTTC	CASSQRISEQYF
TRBV28	TRBJ2-7	once	.	TGTGCCAGCAGTTTTGGCAGAGGGCCCTACGAGCAGTACTTC	CASSFGRGPYEQYF
TRBV5-5	TRBJ2-7	.	.	TGTGCCAGCAGCCTGTCCGGGACTCGGAACGAGCAGTACTTC	CASSLSGTRNEQYF